A selection of T cell receptor beta chains follows, all from one sample in a study of PD-L1 blockade in urothelial cancer. Method: immunoSEQ multiplex PCR; TCRdb's copy keeps in-frame clones and lacks some. In the table there are under 30,000 clones, approximately 81% of which are singletons. The sample consisted of PBMCs, taken around atezolizumab (anti-PD-L1) treatment. The receptor set was obtained from a man between 65 and 79 years old with urothelial cancer. The CDR3 runs from the conserved cysteine through the conserved F or W.

J gene: TRBJ1-1; V gene: TRBV29-1; CDR3 protein: CSVLRGLNTEAFF
J gene: TRBJ2-1; V gene: TRBV7-2; CDR3 protein: CASSLAVRGSNEQFF
J gene: TRBJ1-5; V gene: TRBV10-3; CDR3 protein: CAITEQPNGPQHF
J gene: TRBJ2-7; V gene: TRBV4-1; CDR3 protein: CASSQSTGYEQYF
J gene: TRBJ2-3; V gene: TRBV11-3; CDR3 protein: CASSLAASTDTQYF
J gene: TRBJ2-6; V gene: TRBV19; CDR3 protein: CASSMTHRGYSGANVLTF
J gene: TRBJ2-6; V gene: TRBV27; CDR3 protein: CASSLWSRANVLTF
J gene: TRBJ2-5; V gene: TRBV19; CDR3 protein: CASSIIEAGGSETQYF
J gene: TRBJ2-2; V gene: TRBV2; CDR3 protein: CASNSKNTGELFF
J gene: TRBJ2-1; V gene: TRBV4-2; CDR3 protein: CASSQDYRGSSYNEQFF
J gene: TRBJ2-1; V gene: TRBV9; CDR3 protein: CASSGEVDNEQFF
J gene: TRBJ2-1; V gene: TRBV18; CDR3 protein: CASSPRIGETYNEQFF
J gene: TRBJ2-1; V gene: TRBV30; CDR3 protein: CAWTRGLANSYNEQFF
J gene: TRBJ2-1; V gene: TRBV5-1; CDR3 protein: CATKQGTSGSSSYNEQFF
J gene: TRBJ1-6; V gene: TRBV30; CDR3 protein: CAWSSGGSNSPLHF
J gene: TRBJ1-5; V gene: TRBV6-5; CDR3 protein: CASSYHSNQPQHF
J gene: TRBJ2-4; V gene: TRBV27; CDR3 protein: CASSSASGTGPLPAKNIQYF
J gene: TRBJ1-5; V gene: TRBV28; CDR3 protein: CASSQPTTEYINQPQHF